The 17 T cell receptor beta chains below were found in one sample sequenced in a study of T cell responses to AZD1222 COVID-19 vaccine. The assay was immunoSEQ multiplex PCR, and TCRdb's table has in-frame clones only and misses some. The sample lists more than 110,000 clones; roughly 93% were seen once. The sequences come from peripheral blood, collected on day 0 of AZD1222 vaccination. These receptors came from an adult in good health.

The V gene is TRBV19, the J gene TRBJ1-1, with D possibly TRBD1 on 5 matching bases. In germline, CDR1 is LNHDA, CDR2 SQIVND (reference sequence). With 2 bases removed from V and 1 base from J, the gap between germline ends came to 8 bases. The CDR3 sequence is 14 residues long. The CDR3 loop is CASSIPGTNTEAFF. DNA of the CDR3: TGTGCCAGTAGTATACCAGGGACGAACACTGAAGCTTTCTTT.

This chain uses TRBV3-1 (or the pseudogene TRBV3-2) with TRBJ1-6; D is perhaps TRBD1 (5 bases). Germline lookup yields CDR1 LGHDT and CDR2 YNNKEL (reference sequence). The ends were cut back, 4 bases at V and 8 bases at J, with 15 bases in the middle. There are 15 residues in the CDR3. The CDR3 reads CASSPPQGEDSPLHF. In nucleotides, the CDR3 is TGTGCCAGCAGCCCCCCTCAGGGAGAAGATTCACCCCTCCACTTT.

The V gene is TRBV29-1, the J gene TRBJ2-1; no clear D. V was clipped by 1 base and J by 3 bases, with 7 bases between them. The CDR3 spans 13 residues. From germline, CDR1 is SQVTM and CDR2 ANQGSEA. This CDR3 reads CSVEGAHYNEQFF. DNA of the CDR3: TGCAGCGTTGAAGGCGCCCACTACAATGAGCAGTTCTTC.

The chain employs TRBV6-1 and TRBJ2-7, with 10 nucleotides matching TRBD1. This CDR3 region has 15 residues. The germline V gene encodes CDR1 MNHNS and CDR2 SASEGT. Trimming removed 2 bases from V and 2 bases from J; junction bases left unmatched: 3. The CDR3 loop is CASSERDRGAYEQYF. CDR3 nucleotide sequence: TGTGCCAGCAGTGAAAGGGACAGGGGAGCCTACGAGCAGTACTTC.

The chain has TRBV28 and TRBJ1-2, with D possibly matching TRBD1 (5 bases). Per germline, CDR1 MDHEN and CDR2 SYDVKM. The CDR3 is made up of 16 amino acids. V dropped 7 bases and J dropped 6 bases, with 24 bases sitting between them. This CDR3 is CASNPISDWGSDGYTF. The CDR3 coding sequence is TGTGCCAGCAACCCAATCTCGGATTGGGGGAGTGATGGCTACACCTTC.

The rearrangement uses TRBV9 and TRBJ2-3; 7 bases line up with TRBD1. The CDR3 has 15 amino acids. Germline lookup yields CDR1 SGDLS and CDR2 YYNGEE. The trim removed 4 bases at V and 4 bases at J, leaving 9 bases unmatched. CDR3 nucleotide sequence: TGTGCCAGCAGCCCCCGACAGGGAGTGGCAGATACGCAGTATTTT. Translating gives CASSPRQGVADTQYF.

The chain uses TRBV6-4 and TRBJ2-3; possibly TRBD2 for D (6 bases). The CDR3 has 15 amino acids. Germline values: CDR1 MRHNA, CDR2 SNTAGT. V was shortened by 3 bases and J by 1 base, with 11 bases between the two germline ends. The CDR3 DNA follows: TGTGCCAGCAGTGAATTTCCTAGCGGCACAGATACGCAGTATTTT. It translates to CASSEFPSGTDTQYF.

The sample holds a few counts of this clone. The V gene is TRBV19, the J gene TRBJ2-3; 8 bases agree with TRBD2. CDR3 length: 15 amino acids. Trimming at V came to 5 bases and at J to 3 bases, leaving 7 bases not matched to a gene. Germline V gives CDR1 LNHDA, CDR2 SQIVND (reference sequence). CDR3 residues: CASSEGGRLTDTQYF. As DNA, the CDR3 is TGTGCCAGTAGTGAGGGCGGGAGGTTAACAGATACGCAGTATTTT.

This chain links TRBV19 with TRBJ1-5; D remains ambiguous. CDR1 and CDR2 (germline): LNHDA, SQIVND (reference sequence). Trimming removed 7 bases at V and 2 bases at J, with 12 bases between. The CDR3 extends over 14 amino acids. In DNA form, the CDR3 reads TGTGCCAGTATTCCAAGCGGGGGCAATCAGCCCCAGCATTTT. Translating it yields CASIPSGGNQPQHF.

This clone was seen a handful of times. V and J are TRBV28 and TRBJ1-2, with D possibly being TRBD1 (5 bases). This CDR3 is built from 15 residues. Germline assignment: CDR1 MDHEN and CDR2 SYDVKM. Trimming shortened V by 4 bases and J by 5 bases, and 17 bases separated the two germline ends. The CDR3 coding sequence is TGTGCCAGCAGTTATCTCCGGGACTGGGTATATGGCTACACCTTC. Translating it yields CASSYLRDWVYGYTF.

This clone was found a few times. The V gene is TRBV27, the J gene TRBJ2-1; 10 nucleotides line up with TRBD2. The V and J ends lost 3 bases and 10 bases, in that order; junction bases with no gene match: 18. CDR3 length: 18 residues. Germline CDR1 MNHEY, CDR2 SMNVEV (reference sequence). The CDR3 spells CASSFRVAGGRTMGEQFF. In nucleotides, the CDR3 is TGTGCCAGCAGTTTTCGGGTAGCGGGAGGCCGGACGATGGGGGAGCAGTTCTTC.

This chain joins TRBV19 and TRBJ2-1; 7 bases fit TRBD2. Trimming took 6 bases from V and 6 from J; bases not matched to a gene: 8. The germline V gene has CDR1 LNHDA and CDR2 SQIVND (reference sequence). The CDR3 loop spans 14 amino acids. The CDR3 sequence is CASSRDYQSNEQFF. CDR3 bases: TGTGCCAGTAGCCGGGACTACCAGAGCAATGAGCAGTTCTTC.

The chain joins TRBV11-2 to TRBJ2-7, with 7 bases matching TRBD1. V gave up 5 bases and J gave up 7 bases; unmatched junction bases: 11. The CDR3 has 14 residues. From germline, CDR1 is SGHAT and CDR2 FQNNGV. The CDR3 nucleotides read TGTGCCAGCAGCCCCGGGACAGAACCGTGGGAGCAGTACTTC. Residues: CASSPGTEPWEQYF.

V is TRBV6-5 and J is TRBJ1-6; perhaps TRBD1 as D (6 bases). The CDR3 is 12 amino acids. The germline CDR1 and CDR2 sequences are MNHEY and SVGAGI. V lost 11 bases and J lost 5, with 10 bases in between. CDR3: CAARGNNSPLHF. Written as DNA, the CDR3 is TGTGCCGCCAGGGGTAATAATTCACCCCTCCACTTT.

The V call is TRBV6-2 or TRBV6-3, the J call TRBJ2-1, with D unclear. Per the germline V gene, CDR1 is MNHEY and CDR2 is SVGEGT. This CDR3 comprises 13 residues. V lost 2 bases and J lost 5, with 7 bases in between. The CDR3 sequence: CASSYVDNNEQFF. CDR3 in DNA: TGTGCCAGCAGTTACGTGGATAACAATGAGCAGTTCTTC.

This chain joins TRBV6-5 and TRBJ2-5; D is possibly TRBD1 (6 bases). The V gene lost 7 bases and the J gene lost 4 bases, with 10 bases spanning the gap. Germline CDR1 and CDR2: MNHEY and SVGAGI. The CDR3 extends over 12 amino acids. The CDR3: CASNAGAETQYF. CDR3 bases: TGTGCCAGCAATGCAGGGGCAGAGACCCAGTACTTC.

The gene calls are TRBV5-6 and TRBJ2-7, with a possible D match to TRBD1 (5 bases). Germline V gives CDR1 SGHDT, CDR2 YYEEEE. The ends were cut back, 0 bases at V and 6 bases at J, with 19 bases in the middle. CDR3 length equals 16 residues. The CDR3 is CASSLESGRDFGEQYF. In nucleotides, the CDR3 is TGTGCCAGCAGCTTGGAGTCGGGCAGGGATTTCGGCGAGCAGTACTTC.